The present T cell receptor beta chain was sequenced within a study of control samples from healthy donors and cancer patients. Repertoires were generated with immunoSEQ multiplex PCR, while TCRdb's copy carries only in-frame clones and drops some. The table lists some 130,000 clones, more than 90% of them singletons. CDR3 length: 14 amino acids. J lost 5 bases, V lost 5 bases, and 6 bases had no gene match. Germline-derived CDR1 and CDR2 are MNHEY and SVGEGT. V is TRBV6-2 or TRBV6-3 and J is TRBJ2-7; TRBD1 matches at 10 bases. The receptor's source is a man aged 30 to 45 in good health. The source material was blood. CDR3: CASSGRDRGHEQYF. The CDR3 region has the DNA TGTGCCAGCAGTGGCCGGGACAGGGGCCACGAGCAGTACTTC.